Below, 6 T cell receptor beta chains from the same sample are listed, as sequenced in a study of cytotoxic CD8 clonotypes in ibrutinib-treated CLL. The repertoire was sequenced with immunoSEQ multiplex PCR; TCRdb's copy has only in-frame clones and lacks some. The data contain almost 85,000 clones, more than 70% of them singletons. This specimen was PBMCs, taken before ibrutinib treatment. These receptor sequences come from a human donor with chronic lymphocytic leukemia.

V gene TRBV6-1 combines with J gene TRBJ1-1, with D maybe TRBD1 (6 bases). V lost 6 bases and J 0 bases, leaving 14 bases between the germline ends. Germline V CDR1 and CDR2: MNHNS, SASEGT. The CDR3 loop spans 15 amino acids. The CDR3 region has the DNA TGTGCCAGCAGGCAGGGGCCCTACCTGAACACTGAAGCTTTCTTT. This encodes CASRQGPYLNTEAFF.

V and J are TRBV27 and TRBJ1-5; D is perhaps TRBD1 (6 bases). Germline assignment: CDR1 MNHEY and CDR2 SMNVEV (reference sequence). CDR3 length: 13 residues. V was trimmed by 4 bases and J by 7 bases, leaving 11 bases between them. The CDR3 protein is CASSSSGAQPQHF. CDR3 DNA sequence: TGTGCCAGCAGTTCCTCGGGGGCGCAGCCCCAGCATTTT.

The chain employs TRBV14 and TRBJ1-1, with D tentatively TRBD1 (5 bases). V was cut by 3 bases and J by 1 base, with 12 bases left in between. Germline lookup yields CDR1 SGHDN and CDR2 FVKESK. CDR3 length: 15 amino acids. CDR3 coding DNA: TGTGCCAGCAGCCAGGTCGCAGGGAGGAACACTGAAGCTTTCTTT. Protein product: CASSQVAGRNTEAFF.

This clone was seen just once. The chain is built from TRBV27 and TRBJ1-2; D may be TRBD1 (5 bases). Trimming removed 3 bases at V and 6 bases at J, with 11 bases between. Per the germline V gene, CDR1 is MNHEY and CDR2 is SMNVEV (reference sequence). This CDR3 has 13 residues. CDR3 loop: CASSFRGGNGYTF. Here the CDR3 DNA reads TGTGCCAGCAGTTTCCGGGGGGGTAATGGCTACACCTTC.

This chain joins TRBV6-1 and TRBJ2-7; 7 bases are shared with TRBD1. J lost 1 base, V lost 6 bases, and 6 bases had no gene match. The CDR3 loop spans 14 amino acids. The germline V gene encodes CDR1 MNHNS and CDR2 SASEGT. CDR3 nucleotide sequence: TGTGCCAGCAGCGACAGGGCGCCATCCTACGAGCAGTACTTC. Its protein product is CASSDRAPSYEQYF.

The chain has TRBV9 and TRBJ1-1; D perhaps matches TRBD1 (5 bases). CDR1 SGDLS and CDR2 YYNGEE come from the germline V gene. The length of the CDR3 is 14 residues. The V end lost 0 bases, the J end lost 7 bases, and 13 bases lay between the germline ends. The CDR3 DNA reads TGTGCCAGCAGCGTAGGTTGGGAGGGGATTGAAGCTTTCTTT. It translates to CASSVGWEGIEAFF.